The T cell receptor (beta chain) under discussion was sequenced for a study of human T cells and chemical hapten exposure. Study at large: The study sensitized with 2% DPC on a 2 cm by 2 cm patch of upper inner arm skin.

TCRdb called the RACE reads again in MiXCR, with one record for every CDR3 protein. Seen here are 100,000 or so distinct CDR3 sequences, 9.5% to 12% observed once, and the top ten hold 2.2%. Trimming took off 3 bases at V and 2 bases at J, with 12 bases between the two ends. This CDR3 has 15 residues. Germline V gene sequence: CDR1 MDHEN, CDR2 SYDVKM. Time point of the sample: patch test 2, 6 weeks after DPC sensitization. Sample treatment: therapeutic diphenylcyclopropenone sensitization with weekly scalp DPC. This TCR was recovered from a man in his forties with alopecia areata. Some clones in this sample may be carry-over from other donors' samples. The rearrangement joins TRBV28 to TRBJ2-3; D is ambiguous. The input for sequencing was whole blood, taken in connection with sensitization to the hapten diphenylcyclopropenone (DPC). This chain's CDR3 is CASSFSLENTDTQYF. CDR3 coding DNA: TGTGCCAGCAGTTTCTCCCTAGAAAACACAGATACGCAGTATTTT.